Following are 31 T cell receptor beta chains from one sample sequenced in a study of T cell responses to AZD1222 COVID-19 vaccine. The method was immunoSEQ multiplex PCR; TCRdb's version includes in-frame clones alone and lacks a portion of them. This sample has 130,000 or so clones; 80% to 95% occur once, and the top ten carry over 0.95%. The source was peripheral blood, collected on day 0 of AZD1222 vaccination. All receptors derive from an adult in good health.

The CDR3 DNA reads as TGCGCCAGCAGCACGGGGACACAGGGAGGTGGTTCACCCCTCCACTTT. Translating it yields CASSTGTQGGGSPLHF. The chain is built from TRBV5-1 and TRBJ1-6; maybe TRBD1 (6 bases). CDR1 SGHRS and CDR2 YFSETQ come from the germline V gene. This CDR3 is 16 amino acids long. Trimming left V 4 bases short and J 9 bases short, with 20 bases between.

The chain joins TRBV6-4 to TRBJ2-7; D might be TRBD2 (6 bases). Germline V gene sequence: CDR1 MRHNA, CDR2 SNTAGT. The CDR3 sequence is 13 residues long. Trimming left V 3 bases short and J 5 bases short, with 11 bases between. CDR3 sequence: CASSDRRVNEQYF. The CDR3 DNA reads TGTGCCAGCAGTGATAGGAGGGTAAACGAGCAGTACTTC.

This sequence joins TRBV5-1 and TRBJ1-2; D is ambiguous. CDR1 is SGHRS, CDR2 YFSETQ, per germline. Trimming stripped 4 bases from V and 3 bases from J, with 13 bases between. The CDR3 sequence is 14 residues long. CDR3 bases: TGCGCCAGCAGCCTGACGGACGGTGACTATGGCTACACCTTC. Translating gives CASSLTDGDYGYTF.

The CDR3: CASRGSNRYGYTF. CDR3 DNA sequence: TGTGCCAGCAGGGGGTCCAACCGCTATGGCTACACCTTC. The chain uses TRBV19 and TRBJ1-2; 7 positions match TRBD1. The trim removed 9 bases at V and 4 bases at J, leaving 8 bases unmatched. The CDR3 has 13 residues. Germline CDR1 and CDR2: LNHDA and SQIVND (reference sequence). The full variable domain, with the rest looked up from reference TRBV19 and TRBJ1-2, is DGGITQSPKYLFRKEGQNVTLSCEQNLNHDAMYWYRQDPGQGLRLIYYSQIVNDFQKGDIAEGYSVSREKKESFPLTVTSAQKNPTAFYLCASRGSNRYGYTFGSGTRLTVV.

The chain links TRBV6-5 to TRBJ2-1, with 10 positions matching TRBD1. The V segment lost 6 bases and the J segment 4 bases; nucleotides outside the gene matches: 6. The CDR3 sequence is 15 residues long. Germline V gene data show CDR1 as MNHEY and CDR2 as SVGAGI. The CDR3 sequence: CASREGQGMYNEQFF. The CDR3 DNA sequence: TGTGCCAGCAGGGAGGGACAGGGGATGTACAATGAGCAGTTCTTC.

The rearrangement joins TRBV27 to TRBJ2-1, with D uncertain. Trimming removed 6 bases from V and 0 bases from J, with 9 bases in between. There are 14 residues in the CDR3. Germline loops: CDR1 MNHEY, CDR2 SMNVEV (reference sequence). The chain's CDR3 is CASRQYRSYNEQFF. CDR3 in DNA: TGTGCCAGCAGACAGTACCGCTCCTACAATGAGCAGTTCTTC.

J is TRBJ2-3 and V is TRBV18; D is undetermined. The CDR3 length is 14 residues. In germline, CDR1 is KGHSH, CDR2 LQKENI. Trimming removed 0 bases from V and 2 bases from J, with 6 bases in between. The CDR3 is CASSPPGFTDTQYF. The DNA of the CDR3 is TGTGCCAGCTCACCACCCGGTTTCACAGATACGCAGTATTTT.

The V call is TRBV9, the J call TRBJ1-3; no reliable D call. The V end was cut by 0 bases, the J end by 10 bases, with 11 bases between. Germline V gene sequence: CDR1 SGDLS, CDR2 YYNGEE. The CDR3 length is 13 residues. This CDR3 reads CASSVDGLPTIYF. The DNA of the CDR3 is TGTGCCAGCAGCGTAGACGGGCTTCCGACCATATATTTT.

The chain's CDR3 is CAWGQLTGELFF. In DNA, the CDR3 is TGTGCCTGGGGACAGCTGACCGGGGAGCTGTTTTTT. The genes are TRBV30 and TRBJ2-2; the D gene is possibly TRBD1 (6 bases). The CDR3 sequence is 12 residues long. V lost 5 bases, J lost 5 bases, and 9 bases lay in between. CDR1 is GTSNPN, CDR2 SVGIG, per germline (reference sequence).

This chain links TRBV29-1 with TRBJ1-1, with D tentatively TRBD1 (5 bases). CDR3 length: 13 residues. Germline loops: CDR1 SQVTM, CDR2 ANQGSEA. Trimming removed 7 bases from V and 0 bases from J, with 12 bases in between. Written as DNA, the CDR3 is TGCAGCGCTTCGGGACGGATGAACACTGAAGCTTTCTTT. Translation gives CSASGRMNTEAFF.

The chain carries TRBV7-9 and TRBJ1-2, with D unclear. The germline V and J ends were trimmed by 4 bases and 8 bases, with 11 bases remaining between them. Germline CDR1 reads SEHNR; CDR2 reads FQNEAQ (reference sequence). CDR3 length: 12 amino acids. Written as DNA, the CDR3 is TGTGCCAGCAGCTCCGGGGTGGGCGGCTACACCTTC. It encodes CASSSGVGGYTF.

The chain carries TRBV10-3 and TRBJ1-2; D call uncertain. This CDR3 has 15 residues. V lost 2 bases to trimming and J lost 2 bases, with 12 bases between them. CDR1 and CDR2 (germline): ENHRY, SYGVKD. CDR3 region: CAISEVRTENYGYTF. The CDR3 bases are TGTGCCATCAGTGAGGTGAGGACGGAGAACTATGGCTACACCTTC.

The chain couples TRBV7-8 to TRBJ1-2; unclear D gene. Germline V gene data show CDR1 as SGHVS and CDR2 as FQNEAQ. Trimming removed 5 bases at V and 3 bases at J, with 13 bases between. The CDR3 length is 14 residues. CDR3 amino acids: CASSRMRLDYGYTF. The CDR3 DNA is TGTGCCAGCAGCCGGATGCGGCTGGACTATGGCTACACCTTC.

This clone was observed once. This chain joins TRBV6-6 and TRBJ2-1; 11 bases fit TRBD2. The CDR3 contains 15 residues. V was clipped by 2 bases and J by 6 bases; unmatched bases: 3. The germline gives CDR1 MNHNY, CDR2 SVGAGI (reference sequence). CDR3 DNA sequence: TGTGCCAGCAGTTACAGGCTAGCGGGAGGCAATGAGCAGTTCTTC. Protein product: CASSYRLAGGNEQFF.

V and J are TRBV7-3 and TRBJ2-7; D unresolved. In germline, CDR1 is SGHTA, CDR2 FQGTGA. This CDR3 spans 13 amino acids. The V end was cut by 3 bases, the J end by 5 bases, with 11 bases between. The CDR3 DNA follows: TGTGCCAGCAGCTTGGGCAGGTGGGACGAGCAGTACTTC. It encodes CASSLGRWDEQYF.

The V gene is TRBV6-1, the J gene TRBJ1-1; maybe TRBD1 (5 bases). Trimming removed 3 bases from V and 4 bases from J, with 12 bases in between. CDR3 size: 14 residues. CDR1 and CDR2 (germline): MNHNS, SASEGT. The CDR3 region is CASSDRDGGTEAFF. CDR3 bases: TGTGCCAGCAGTGACAGGGATGGGGGCACTGAAGCTTTCTTT.

The rearrangement uses TRBV11-2 and TRBJ1-1; the D gene is possibly TRBD1 (5 bases). Germline V gene sequence: CDR1 SGHAT, CDR2 FQNNGV. The CDR3 covers 15 residues. Trimming took off 8 bases at V and 1 base at J, with 17 bases between the two ends. The CDR3 DNA follows: TGTGCCAGCCGAGACCTAGGGAGGGGGAACACTGAAGCTTTCTTT. This translates into CASRDLGRGNTEAFF.

The chain employs TRBV9 and TRBJ1-2; D is unresolved. This CDR3 is 11 amino acids long. V lost 0 bases to trimming and J lost 8 bases, with 5 bases between them. The germline CDR1 and CDR2 sequences are SGDLS and YYNGEE. CDR3 coding DNA: TGTGCCAGCAGCGTAGGGTGGGGCTACACCTTC. Its translation: CASSVGWGYTF. Variable domain in full (rest from reference TRBV9 and TRBJ1-2): DSGVTQTPKHLITATGQRVTLRCSPRSGDLSVYWYQQSLDQGLQFLIQYYNGEERAKGNILERFSAQQFPDLHSELNLSSLELGDSALYFCASSVGWGYTFGSGTRLTVV.

The chain carries TRBV19 and TRBJ2-3; no clear D. Germline CDR1 and CDR2: LNHDA and SQIVND (reference sequence). This CDR3 is built from 12 residues. The V and J ends lost 7 bases and 1 base respectively, with 6 bases between them. CDR3 region: CASKGRTDTQYF. In DNA, the CDR3 is TGTGCCAGTAAGGGTCGCACAGATACGCAGTATTTT.

This rearrangement joins TRBV20-1 to TRBJ2-2, with 8 nucleotides matching TRBD2. Germline V gene data show CDR1 as DFQATT and CDR2 as SNEGSKA (reference sequence). J gave up 4 bases and V 3 bases, and 7 bases lay outside the gene matches. The CDR3 runs to 15 residues. CDR3 DNA: TGCAGTGCTAGTGCCAGCGGGAGTAGCACCGGGGAGCTGTTTTTT. Protein sequence: CSASASGSSTGELFF.

V usage is TRBV10-3 and J usage is TRBJ1-1; D not resolved. V was shortened by 8 bases and J by 4 bases, with 14 bases between the two germline ends. CDR1 ENHRY and CDR2 SYGVKD come from the germline V gene. There are 13 residues in the CDR3. The CDR3 DNA reads as TGTGCCATCTGGGAGGGTCCGAGCACTGAAGCTTTCTTT. Translating gives CAIWEGPSTEAFF.

The rearrangement links TRBV9 to TRBJ2-2, with 7 bases identical to TRBD2. The CDR3 runs to 17 residues. After removal of 0 bases from V and 0 bases from J, the junction contained 5 bases not matched to a gene. Germline CDR1 is SGDLS and CDR2 is YYNGEE. The CDR3 loop is CASSVGGGRANTGELFF. The CDR3 region has the DNA TGTGCCAGCAGCGTAGGGGGAGGGAGAGCGAACACCGGGGAGCTGTTTTTT.

The chain couples TRBV7-9 to TRBJ2-2; 7 bases match TRBD2. The germline CDR1 and CDR2 sequences are SEHNR and FQNEAQ (reference sequence). This CDR3 comprises 19 residues. V lost 1 base to trimming and J lost 6 bases; unmatched junction nucleotides: 17. This chain's CDR3 is CASSLGVAGPNMDSGELFF. As DNA, the CDR3 is TGTGCCAGCAGCTTAGGGGTAGCGGGCCCAAATATGGATTCCGGGGAGCTGTTTTTT.

This clone was seen just once. This chain links TRBV28 with TRBJ2-1, with D maybe TRBD1 (5 bases). Trimming stripped 5 bases from V and 9 bases from J, with 11 bases between. The CDR3 has 12 residues. Germline CDR1 MDHEN, CDR2 SYDVKM. Written as DNA, the CDR3 is TGTGCCAGCAGTACCCAGGGTTTTGAGCAGTTCTTC. Its protein product is CASSTQGFEQFF.

The chain is built from TRBV2 and TRBJ1-1; D gene unclear. The CDR3 sequence is 15 residues long. Trimming took 7 bases from V and 1 from J, leaving 16 bases between them. The germline CDR1 and CDR2 sequences are SNHLY and FYNNEI. CDR3 DNA sequence: TGTGCCAGCAAGTTGGGCGGGCATCAGAACACTGAAGCTTTCTTT. Its protein is CASKLGGHQNTEAFF.

V is TRBV12-3 or TRBV12-4 and J is TRBJ1-6; D remains unclear. The CDR3 is 13 residues long. Trimming pared 3 bases from V and 5 bases from J, leaving 5 bases between. The CDR3 loop reads CASSFRNNSPLHF. The CDR3 DNA sequence: TGTGCCAGCAGTTTCAGGAATAATTCACCCCTCCACTTT.

The chain has TRBV6-5 and TRBJ2-7, with 9 positions matching TRBD1. The germline V gene encodes CDR1 MNHEY and CDR2 SVGAGI. This CDR3 spans 13 amino acids. Trimming cost V 7 bases and J 4 bases; bases outside gene matches: 5. The CDR3 sequence: CASNRDRVYEQYF. The CDR3 DNA reads as TGTGCCAGCAATCGGGACAGGGTTTACGAGCAGTACTTC.

Comments on this clone: The CDR3 does not close with the conserved phenylalanine or tryptophan, likely indicating a read error. No DNA is shown, since the ends of the CDR3 on it are uncertain; the CDR3 is the one TCRdb lists. The rearrangement uses TRBV18 and TRBJ1-2. Germline lookup yields CDR1 KGHSH and CDR2 LQKENI. The CDR3 has 13 residues if both end residues are counted. CDR3 region: CASSPEADTPLSS.

CDR3 coding DNA: TGTGCCGGCCAGGACAGGACTAACTATGGCTACACCTTC. It yields the protein CAGQDRTNYGYTF. V usage is TRBV28 and J usage is TRBJ1-2; TRBD1 agrees at 7 bases. The V gene end was trimmed by 11 bases and the J gene end by 0 bases; junction bases not matched to a gene: 6. This CDR3 region has 13 residues. Per the germline V gene, CDR1 is MDHEN and CDR2 is SYDVKM.

The chain uses TRBV2 and TRBJ2-1; 8 bases are a match to TRBD1. The CDR3 spans 15 residues. CDR1 and CDR2 from the germline V gene are SNHLY and FYNNEI. Trimming removed 0 bases from V and 7 bases from J; junction bases left unmatched: 5. Here the CDR3 DNA reads TGTGCCAGCAGTGAAGCGCAGGGGGCGCGGAATGAGCAGTTCTTC. Its protein product is CASSEAQGARNEQFF.

This clone was detected a few times. The rearrangement links TRBV5-5 to TRBJ2-7; 7 positions agree with TRBD1. This CDR3 region has 14 residues. Germline loops: CDR1 SGHKS, CDR2 YYEKEE (reference sequence). V lost 4 bases to trimming and J lost 1 base; unmatched junction nucleotides: 5. DNA for the CDR3: TGTGCCAGCAGCATGACGGACAGGTCCTACGAGCAGTACTTC. Encoded protein: CASSMTDRSYEQYF.